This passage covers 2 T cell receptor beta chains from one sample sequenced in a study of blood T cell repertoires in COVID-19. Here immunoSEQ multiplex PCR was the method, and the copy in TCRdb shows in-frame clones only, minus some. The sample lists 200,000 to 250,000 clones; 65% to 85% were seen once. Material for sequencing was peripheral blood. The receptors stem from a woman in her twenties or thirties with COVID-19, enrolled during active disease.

The CDR3 DNA is TGTGCCAGCAGCAAAGGACAGGGAGATACGCAGTATTTT. Translated, it gives CASSKGQGDTQYF. The J gene is TRBJ2-3, the V gene TRBV11-3; 8 bases line up with TRBD1. The germline gives CDR1 SGHNT, CDR2 YENEEA. The CDR3 covers 13 residues. Germline trimming cut 5 bases from V and 5 bases from J; bases unmatched to any gene: 3.

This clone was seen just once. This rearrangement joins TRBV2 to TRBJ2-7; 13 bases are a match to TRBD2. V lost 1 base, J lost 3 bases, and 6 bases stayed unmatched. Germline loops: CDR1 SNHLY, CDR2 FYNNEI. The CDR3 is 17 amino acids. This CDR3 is CASSEGLAGGQDYEQYF. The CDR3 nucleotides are TGTGCCAGCAGTGAAGGACTAGCGGGAGGTCAAGACTACGAGCAGTACTTC.